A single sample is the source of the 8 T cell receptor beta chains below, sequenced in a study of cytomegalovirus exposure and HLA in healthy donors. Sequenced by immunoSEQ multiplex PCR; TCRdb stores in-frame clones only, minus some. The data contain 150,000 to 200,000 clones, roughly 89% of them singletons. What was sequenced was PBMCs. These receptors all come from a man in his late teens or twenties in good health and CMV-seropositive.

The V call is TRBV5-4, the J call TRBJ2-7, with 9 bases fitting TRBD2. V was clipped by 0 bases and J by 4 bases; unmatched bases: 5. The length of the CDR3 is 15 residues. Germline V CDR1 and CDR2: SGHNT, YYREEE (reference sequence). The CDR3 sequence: CASSLGRGRVYEQYF. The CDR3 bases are TGTGCCAGCAGCTTGGGACGCGGGAGGGTTTACGAGCAGTACTTC. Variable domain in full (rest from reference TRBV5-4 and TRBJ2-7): ETGVTQSPTHLIKTRGQQVTLRCSSQSGHNTVSWYQQALGQGPQFIFQYYREEENGRGNFPPRFSGLQFPNYSSELNVNALELDDSALYLCASSLGRGRVYEQYFGPGTRLTVT.

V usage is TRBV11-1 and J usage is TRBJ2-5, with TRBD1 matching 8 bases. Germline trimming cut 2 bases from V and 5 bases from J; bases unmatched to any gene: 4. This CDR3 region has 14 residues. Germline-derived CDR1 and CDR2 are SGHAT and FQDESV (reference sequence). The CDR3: CASSLYRGSETQYF. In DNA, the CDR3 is TGTGCCAGCAGCTTATACAGGGGGTCGGAGACCCAGTACTTC.

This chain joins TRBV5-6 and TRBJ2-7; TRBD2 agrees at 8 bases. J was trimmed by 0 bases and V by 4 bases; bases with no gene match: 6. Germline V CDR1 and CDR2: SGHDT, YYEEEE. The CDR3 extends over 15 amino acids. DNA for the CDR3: TGTGCCAGCAGCCCCCTGAGCGGGAGCTCCTACGAGCAGTACTTC. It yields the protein CASSPLSGSSYEQYF.

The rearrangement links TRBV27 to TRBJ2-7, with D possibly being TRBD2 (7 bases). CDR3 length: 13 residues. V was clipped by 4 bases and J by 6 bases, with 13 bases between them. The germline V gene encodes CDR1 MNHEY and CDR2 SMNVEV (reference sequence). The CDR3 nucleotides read TGTGCCAGCAGTTGGGGGGGCGTCGGCGAGCAGTACTTC. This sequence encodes CASSWGGVGEQYF.

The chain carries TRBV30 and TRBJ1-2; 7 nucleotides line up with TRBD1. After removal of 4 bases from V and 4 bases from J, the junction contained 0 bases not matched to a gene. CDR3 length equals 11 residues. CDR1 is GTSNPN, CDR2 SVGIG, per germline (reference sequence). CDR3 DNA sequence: TGTGCCTGGACAGGGGGCTATGGCTACACCTTC. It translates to CAWTGGYGYTF.

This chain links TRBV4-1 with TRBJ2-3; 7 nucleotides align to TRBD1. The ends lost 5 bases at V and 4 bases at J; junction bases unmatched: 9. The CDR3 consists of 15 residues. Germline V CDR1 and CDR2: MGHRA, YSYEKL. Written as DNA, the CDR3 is TGCGCCAGCAGCAGCCGACAGGGCAGCTCAGATACGCAGTATTTT. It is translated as CASSSRQGSSDTQYF.

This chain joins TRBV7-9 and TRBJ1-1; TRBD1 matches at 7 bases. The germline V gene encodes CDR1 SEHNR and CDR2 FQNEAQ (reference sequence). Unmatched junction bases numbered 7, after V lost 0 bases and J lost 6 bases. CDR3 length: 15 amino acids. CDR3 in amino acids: CASSLALTGTPEAFF. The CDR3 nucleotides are TGTGCCAGCAGCTTAGCTCTGACAGGGACGCCTGAAGCTTTCTTT. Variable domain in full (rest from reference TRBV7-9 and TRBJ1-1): DTGVSQNPRHKITKRGQNVTFRCDPISEHNRLYWYRQTLGQGPEFLTYFQNEAQLEKSRLLSDRFSAERPKGSFSTLEIQRTEQGDSAMYLCASSLALTGTPEAFFGQGTRLTVV.

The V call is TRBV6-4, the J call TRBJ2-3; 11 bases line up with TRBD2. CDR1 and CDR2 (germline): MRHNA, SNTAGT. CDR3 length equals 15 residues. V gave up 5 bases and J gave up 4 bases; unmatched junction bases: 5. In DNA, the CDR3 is TGTGCCAGCAGTATAGCGGGAGGGCCGCCAGATACGCAGTATTTT. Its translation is CASSIAGGPPDTQYF.